This TCR beta chain was documented in a study of T-cell memory formation after mild COVID-19. Study in general: Across donors, TCR clusters were largely donor specific. The study's findings and limits: Clones which contracted sat mainly in CM and EM if CD4+, and in EMRA if CD8+. Certain responding clones were present in pre-infection memory, suggesting participation of cross-reactive memory. Clones contracting over day 15 to 85 were CD4/CD8 balanced, with later expanders leaning CD4+.

A remark on this clonotype: What it recognizes is unknown.

TCRdb re-called the 5' RACE reads through MiXCR, storing one row per CDR3 protein. In the table there are about 120,000 distinct CDR3 sequences, approximately 16% of which are singletons. The TCR originated in an adult woman who had mild COVID-19 (a few samples of this study predate the infection). Cell type and time point are not known. Material: PBMCs or a T cell subset sorted from them (not recorded which).

CDR3 in DNA: TGTGCCAGCAGTACCCACAAGGGGGGCGGGGAGACCCAGTACTTC. Protein product: CASSTHKGGGETQYF. The V and J genes are TRBV27 and TRBJ2-5; D assignment may be TRBD1 or TRBD2 (6 bases each). CDR1 MNHEY and CDR2 SMNVEV come from the germline V gene (reference sequence). The CDR3 totals 15 residues. Trimming took 5 bases from V and 5 from J, leaving 18 bases between them.